Listed below are T cell receptor beta chains from one sample, sequenced in a study of Ad26.COV2.S vaccination and SARS-CoV-2 variants. Assay used: immunoSEQ multiplex PCR; TCRdb lists only in-frame clones, some missing. The sample records around 420,000 clones, around 89% being singletons. The source material was peripheral blood, sampled in a trial of Ad26.COV2.S vaccine versus placebo. The receptor set was obtained from a person between 18 and 60 years old who received the Ad26.COV2.S COVID-19 vaccine or a placebo. Each CDR3 is given with its conserved first and last residue. D genes are given only for firm matches. Clone size is given for some rows only: seen once, a few or many times, or a class if the clone is expanded.

J | size | length | D | V | CDR3 | DNA
TRBJ1-4 | once | 13 | . | TRBV20-1 | CSASRAGSEKLFF | TGCAGTGCTAGTAGGGCAGGGAGCGAAAAACTGTTTTTT
TRBJ2-1 | . | 11 | . | TRBV5-5 | CASSLTNEQFF | TGTGCCAGCAGCTTGACTAATGAGCAGTTCTTC
TRBJ1-3 | . | 14 | . | TRBV27 | CASSSRRQGNTIYF | TGTGCCAGCAGTTCCCGCAGACAGGGAAACACCATATATTTT
TRBJ1-5 | . | 19 | TRBD1 | TRBV18 | CASSPRGQGASNSNQPQHF | TGTGCCAGCTCACCACGGGGACAGGGGGCTTCTAATAGCAATCAGCCCCAGCATTTT
TRBJ1-4 | once | 15 | . | TRBV7-2 | CASSLVAATNEKLFF | TGTGCCAGCAGCTTAGTCGCCGCAACTAATGAAAAACTGTTTTTT
TRBJ1-2 | few | 13 | . | TRBV6-5 | CASSQTANYGYTF | TGTGCCAGCAGTCAGACAGCTAACTATGGCTACACCTTC
TRBJ1-2 | . | 15 | TRBD1 | TRBV9 | CASSSSDRGGGGYTF | TGTGCCAGCAGCTCAAGTGACAGGGGGGGCGGTGGCTACACCTTC
TRBJ2-1 | . | 15 | TRBD1 | TRBV5-6 | CASSYDRGKGNEQFF | TGTGCCAGCAGCTACGACAGGGGTAAGGGTAATGAGCAGTTCTTC
TRBJ1-2 | . | 15 | . | TRBV3-1/TRBV3-2 | CASSQRTPPNYGYTF | TGTGCCAGCAGCCAAAGGACACCGCCTAACTATGGCTACACCTTC
TRBJ1-5 | . | 14 | . | TRBV2 | CASSEQGSNQPQHF | TGTGCCAGCAGTGAACAGGGGAGCAATCAGCCCCAGCATTTT
TRBJ1-5 | . | 14 | TRBD1 | TRBV19 | CASTATGGNQPQHF | TGTGCCAGTACAGCCACAGGGGGCAATCAGCCCCAGCATTTT
TRBJ1-2 | . | 14 | TRBD1 | TRBV25-1 | CASSDPGQVYGYTF | TGTGCCAGCAGTGACCCTGGACAGGTCTATGGCTACACCTTC
TRBJ1-5 | once | 15 | . | TRBV3-1/TRBV3-2 | CASSQDMRSNQPQHF | TGTGCCAGCAGCCAAGATATGCGGAGCAATCAGCCCCAGCATTTT
TRBJ2-3 | once | 13 | . | TRBV24-1 | CATEGEDTDTQYF | TGTGCCACCGAAGGGGAGGACACAGATACGCAGTATTTT
TRBJ2-7 | . | 11 | . | TRBV9 | CASSVGGEQYF | TGTGCCAGCAGCGTAGGAGGCGAGCAGTACTTC
TRBJ2-1 | many | 15 | TRBD2 | TRBV30 | CAWSVLGLAGNEQFF | TGTGCCTGGAGTGTACTCGGACTAGCGGGGAATGAGCAGTTCTTC
TRBJ1-1 | . | 11 | . | TRBV29-1 | CSAETGGGAFF | TGCAGCGCTGAAACCGGGGGCGGAGCTTTCTTT
TRBJ2-1 | . | 13 | TRBD2 | TRBV6-2/TRBV6-3 | CASSGGDYNEQFF | TGTGCCAGCAGCGGGGGGGATTACAATGAGCAGTTCTTC
TRBJ1-4 | . | 13 | . | TRBV6-5 | CASGRATNEKLFF | TGTGCCAGCGGACGTGCAACTAATGAAAAACTGTTTTTT
TRBJ2-1 | . | 17 | . | TRBV24-1 | CATSDESSAPSYNEQFF | TGTGCCACCAGTGATGAGTCCTCTGCGCCGTCCTACAATGAGCAGTTCTTC
TRBJ2-7 | . | 15 | . | TRBV7-8 | CASSLVPGQNYEQYF | TGTGCCAGCAGCTTAGTACCAGGACAGAACTACGAGCAGTACTTC
TRBJ2-7 | . | 14 | . | TRBV24-1 | CATTRAKPRLEQYF | TGTGCCACCACCAGGGCCAAACCTCGCCTCGAGCAGTACTTC
TRBJ2-3 | . | 16 | TRBD1 | TRBV6-1 | CASSDYRGREGDTQYF | TGTGCCAGCAGTGATTACAGGGGGCGCGAAGGAGATACGCAGTATTTT
TRBJ2-7 | . | 17 | TRBD2 | TRBV4-1 | CASSQTQRLALSYEQYF | TGCGCCAGCAGCCAAACCCAGAGACTAGCGCTCTCCTACGAGCAGTACTTC
TRBJ1-4 | once | 15 | TRBD1 | TRBV19 | CASSVPGTGVEKLFF | TGTGCCAGTAGTGTCCCTGGGACAGGGGTTGAAAAACTGTTTTTT
TRBJ1-5 | few | 15 | . | TRBV6-1 | CASSEDYYSNQPQHF | TGTGCCAGCAGTGAGGACTACTATAGCAATCAGCCCCAGCATTTT
TRBJ2-1 | . | 13 | . | TRBV5-6 | CASSLGGSKEQFF | TGTGCCAGCAGCTTGGGGGGATCCAAGGAGCAGTTCTTC
TRBJ2-7 | . | 15 | TRBD2 | TRBV3-1/TRBV3-2 | CASSLPAGGAYEQYF | TGTGCCAGCAGCCTTCCAGCCGGGGGGGCTTACGAGCAGTACTTC
TRBJ2-7 | . | 15 | . | TRBV6-1 | CASSEERVVGYEQYF | TGTGCCAGCAGTGAAGAGAGGGTAGTTGGGTACGAGCAGTACTTC
TRBJ2-1 | . | 13 | TRBD2 | TRBV7-9 | CASRGGVRNEQFF | TGTGCCAGCCGTGGGGGGGTGAGGAATGAGCAGTTCTTC
TRBJ2-7 | . | 17 | . | TRBV3-1/TRBV3-2 | CASSQDRVGQVYHEQYF | TGTGCCAGCAGCCAAGATCGGGTCGGGCAGGTCTACCACGAGCAGTACTTC
TRBJ2-5 | . | 14 | TRBD2 | TRBV25-1 | CASSTAGGKETQYF | TGTGCCAGCAGTACGGCGGGGGGTAAAGAGACCCAGTACTTC
TRBJ2-2 | once | 17 | TRBD2 | TRBV7-2 | CASSASAGGPFAGELFF | TGTGCCAGCAGCGCTTCAGCGGGGGGCCCTTTCGCCGGGGAGCTGTTTTTT
TRBJ2-1 | . | 18 | TRBD2 | TRBV27 | CASSFLLAGGPRDHEQFF | TGTGCCAGCAGTTTCCTGCTAGCGGGGGGGCCCAGGGACCATGAGCAGTTCTTC
TRBJ2-1 | . | 16 | TRBD1 | TRBV4-3 | CASSQYGQDSYNEQFF | TGCGCCAGCAGCCAATACGGACAGGACTCCTACAATGAGCAGTTCTTC
TRBJ1-5 | . | 16 | . | TRBV5-3 | CARNPGAADSNQPQHF | TGTGCCCGAAACCCTGGGGCTGCAGATAGCAATCAGCCCCAGCATTTT
TRBJ1-4 | once | 15 | . | TRBV5-5 | CASSPSSARGEKLFF | TGTGCCAGCAGTCCCTCCTCCGCAAGAGGGGAAAAACTGTTTTTT
TRBJ2-1 | . | 16 | . | TRBV5-1 | CASSLLTGGAYNEQFF | TGCGCCAGCAGCTTACTAACAGGGGGGGCCTACAATGAGCAGTTCTTC